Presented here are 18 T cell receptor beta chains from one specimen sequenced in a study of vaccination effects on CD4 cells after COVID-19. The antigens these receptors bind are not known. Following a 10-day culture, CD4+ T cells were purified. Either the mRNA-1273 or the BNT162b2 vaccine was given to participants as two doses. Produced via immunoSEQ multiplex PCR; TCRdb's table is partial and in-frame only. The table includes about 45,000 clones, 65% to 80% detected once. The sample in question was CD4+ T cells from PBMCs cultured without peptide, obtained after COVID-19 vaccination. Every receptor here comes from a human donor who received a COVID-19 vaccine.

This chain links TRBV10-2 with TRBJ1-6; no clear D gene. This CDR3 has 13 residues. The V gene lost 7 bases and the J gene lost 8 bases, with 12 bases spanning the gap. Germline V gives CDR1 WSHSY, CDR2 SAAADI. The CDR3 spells CASKVMRDSPLHF. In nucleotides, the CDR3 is TGCGCCAGCAAAGTTATGCGGGATTCACCCCTCCACTTT.

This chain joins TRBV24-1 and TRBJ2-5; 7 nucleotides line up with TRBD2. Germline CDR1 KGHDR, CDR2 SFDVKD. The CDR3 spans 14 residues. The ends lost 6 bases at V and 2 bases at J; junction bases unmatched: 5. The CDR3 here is CATSKSSGQETQYF. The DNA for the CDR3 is TGTGCCACCAGTAAGTCTAGCGGTCAAGAGACCCAGTACTTC.

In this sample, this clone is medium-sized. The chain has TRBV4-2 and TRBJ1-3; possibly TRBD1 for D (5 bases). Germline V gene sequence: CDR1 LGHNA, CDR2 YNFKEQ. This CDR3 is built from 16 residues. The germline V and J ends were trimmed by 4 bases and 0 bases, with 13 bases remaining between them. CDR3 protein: CASSREADSSGNTIYF. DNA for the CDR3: TGTGCCAGCAGCCGGGAGGCAGACAGCTCTGGAAACACCATATATTTT.

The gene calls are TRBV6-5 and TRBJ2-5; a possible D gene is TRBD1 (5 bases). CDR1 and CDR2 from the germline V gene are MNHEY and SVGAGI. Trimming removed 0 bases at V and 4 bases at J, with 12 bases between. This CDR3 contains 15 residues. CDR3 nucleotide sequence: TGTGCCAGCAGTTACTCGTACAGGTCTCGAGAGACCCAGTACTTC. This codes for CASSYSYRSRETQYF.

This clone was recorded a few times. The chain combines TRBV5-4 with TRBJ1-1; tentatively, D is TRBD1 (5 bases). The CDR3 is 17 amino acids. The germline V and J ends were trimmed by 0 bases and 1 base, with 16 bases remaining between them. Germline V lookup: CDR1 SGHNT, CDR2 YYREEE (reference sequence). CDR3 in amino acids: CASSLGAHGGGNTEAFF. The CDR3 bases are TGTGCCAGCAGCTTGGGGGCCCATGGGGGAGGGAACACTGAAGCTTTCTTT. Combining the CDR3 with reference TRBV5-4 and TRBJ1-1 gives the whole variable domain ETGVTQSPTHLIKTRGQQVTLRCSSQSGHNTVSWYQQALGQGPQFIFQYYREEENGRGNFPPRFSGLQFPNYSSELNVNALELDDSALYLCASSLGAHGGGNTEAFFGQGTRLTVV.

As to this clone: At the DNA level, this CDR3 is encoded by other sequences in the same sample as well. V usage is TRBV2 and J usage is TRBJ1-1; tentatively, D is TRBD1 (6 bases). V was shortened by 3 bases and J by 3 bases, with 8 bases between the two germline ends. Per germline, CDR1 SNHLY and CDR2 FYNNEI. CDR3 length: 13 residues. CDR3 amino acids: CASSEGGHTEAFF. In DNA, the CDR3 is TGTGCCAGCAGTGAGGGGGGGCACACTGAAGCTTTCTTT.

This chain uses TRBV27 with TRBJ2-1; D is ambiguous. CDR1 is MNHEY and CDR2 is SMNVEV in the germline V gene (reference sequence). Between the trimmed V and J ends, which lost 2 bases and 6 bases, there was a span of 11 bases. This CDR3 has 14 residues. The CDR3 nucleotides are TGTGCCAGCAGTTTACTAGTTGCCCGCAATGAGCAGTTCTTC. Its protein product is CASSLLVARNEQFF.

DNA for the CDR3: TGTGCCAGCAGTGACGACGGCACAGATACGCAGTATTTT. Translating gives CASSDDGTDTQYF. The genes are TRBV6-4 and TRBJ2-3; D remains unclear. V was pared by 2 bases and J by 1 base, with 4 bases between. Germline V CDR1 and CDR2: MRHNA, SNTAGT. The CDR3 is 13 residues long.

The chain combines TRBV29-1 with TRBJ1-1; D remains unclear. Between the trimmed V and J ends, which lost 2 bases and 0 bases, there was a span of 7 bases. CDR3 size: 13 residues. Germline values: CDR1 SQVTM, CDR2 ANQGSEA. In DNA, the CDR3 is TGCAGCGTTGAACCCCAGCTGAACACTGAAGCTTTCTTT. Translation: CSVEPQLNTEAFF.

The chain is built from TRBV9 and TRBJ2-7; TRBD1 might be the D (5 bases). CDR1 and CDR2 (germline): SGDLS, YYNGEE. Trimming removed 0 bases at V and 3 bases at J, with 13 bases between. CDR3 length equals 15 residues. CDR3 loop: CASSVGGQGNYEQYF. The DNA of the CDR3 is TGTGCCAGCAGCGTAGGGGGTCAGGGAAACTACGAGCAGTACTTC.

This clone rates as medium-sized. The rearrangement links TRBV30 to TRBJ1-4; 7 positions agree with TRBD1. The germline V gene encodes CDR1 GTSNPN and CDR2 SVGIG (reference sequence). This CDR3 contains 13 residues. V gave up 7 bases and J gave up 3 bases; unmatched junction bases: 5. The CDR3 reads CAFSGGPNEKLFF. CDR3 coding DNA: TGTGCCTTTTCAGGGGGGCCTAATGAAAAACTGTTTTTT.

The CDR3 nucleotides read TGTGCCAGCAGCTTACCTCGGCGGATAGGAAACATTCAGTACTTC. Its translation: CASSLPRRIGNIQYF. This chain links TRBV7-9 with TRBJ2-4; D unresolved. Germline V gene data show CDR1 as SEHNR and CDR2 as FQNEAQ (reference sequence). The CDR3 loop spans 15 amino acids. V lost 2 bases and J 6 bases, leaving 14 bases between the germline ends.

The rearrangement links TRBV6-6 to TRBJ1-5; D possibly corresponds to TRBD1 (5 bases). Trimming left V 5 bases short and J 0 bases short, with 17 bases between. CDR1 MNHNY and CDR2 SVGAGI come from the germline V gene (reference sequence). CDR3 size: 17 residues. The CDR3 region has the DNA TGTGCCAGCAGTCCAGAAACGGGGGGGTATAGCAATCAGCCCCAGCATTTT. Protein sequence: CASSPETGGYSNQPQHF.

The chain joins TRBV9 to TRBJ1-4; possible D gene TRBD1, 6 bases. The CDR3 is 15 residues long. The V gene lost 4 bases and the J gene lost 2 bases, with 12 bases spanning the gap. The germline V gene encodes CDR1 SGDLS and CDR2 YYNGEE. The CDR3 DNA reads TGTGCCAGCAGCCCCCGGACAGATACTAATGAAAAACTGTTTTTT. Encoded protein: CASSPRTDTNEKLFF.

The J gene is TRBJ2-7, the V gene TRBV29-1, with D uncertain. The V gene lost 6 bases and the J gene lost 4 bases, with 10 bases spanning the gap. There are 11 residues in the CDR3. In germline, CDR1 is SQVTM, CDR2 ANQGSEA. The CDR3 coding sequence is TGCAGCGTGGACGGAAGGTACGAGCAGTACTTC. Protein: CSVDGRYEQYF.

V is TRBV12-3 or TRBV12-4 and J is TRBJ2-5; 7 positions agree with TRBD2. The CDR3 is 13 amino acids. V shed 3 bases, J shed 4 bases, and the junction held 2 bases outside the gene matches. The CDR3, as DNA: TGTGCCAGCAGTTTCTTAGCGGGAGAGACCCAGTACTTC. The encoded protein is CASSFLAGETQYF.

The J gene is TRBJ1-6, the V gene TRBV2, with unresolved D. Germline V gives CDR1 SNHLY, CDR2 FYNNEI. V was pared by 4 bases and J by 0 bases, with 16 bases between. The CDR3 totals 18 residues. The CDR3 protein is CASSVGVGISSYNSPLHF. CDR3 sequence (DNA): TGTGCCAGCAGTGTTGGGGTAGGGATAAGCTCCTATAATTCACCCCTCCACTTT. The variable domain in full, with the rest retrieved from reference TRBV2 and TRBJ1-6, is EPEVTQTPSHQVTQMGQEVILRCVPISNHLYFYWYRQILGQKVEFLVSFYNNEISEKSEIFDDQFSVERPDGSNFTLKIRSTKLEDSAMYFCASSVGVGISSYNSPLHFGNGTRLTVT.

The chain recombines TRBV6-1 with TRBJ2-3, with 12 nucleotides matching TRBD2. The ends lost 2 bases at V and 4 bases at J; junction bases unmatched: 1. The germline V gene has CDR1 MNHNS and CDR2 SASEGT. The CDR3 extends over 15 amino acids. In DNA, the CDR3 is TGTGCCAGCAGTGAACTAGCGGGGGGGCCAGATACGCAGTATTTT. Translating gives CASSELAGGPDTQYF.